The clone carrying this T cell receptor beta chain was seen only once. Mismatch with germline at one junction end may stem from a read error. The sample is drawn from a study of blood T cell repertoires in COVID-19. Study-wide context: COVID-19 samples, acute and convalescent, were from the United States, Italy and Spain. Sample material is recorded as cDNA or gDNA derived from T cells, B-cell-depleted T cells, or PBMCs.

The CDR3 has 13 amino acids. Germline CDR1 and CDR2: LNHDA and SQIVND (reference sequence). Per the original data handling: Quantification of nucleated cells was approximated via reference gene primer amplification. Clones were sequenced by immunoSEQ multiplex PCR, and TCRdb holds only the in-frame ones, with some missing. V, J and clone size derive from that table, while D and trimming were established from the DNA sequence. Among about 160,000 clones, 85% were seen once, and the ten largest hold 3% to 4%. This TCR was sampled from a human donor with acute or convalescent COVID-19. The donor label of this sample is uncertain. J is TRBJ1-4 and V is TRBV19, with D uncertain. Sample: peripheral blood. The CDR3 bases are TGTGCCAGCCAGGCAGTTGTTAATGAGAAACTGTTTTTT. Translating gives CASQAVVNEKLFF.